This T cell receptor beta chain was identified in a study of blood T cell repertoires in COVID-19. Study background: The United States, Italy and Spain provided the acute and convalescent COVID-19 samples. Sources were T cells, B-cell-depleted T cells, or PBMCs; the material itself was cDNA or gDNA.

Authors' processing steps: Estimated nucleated cell counts came from reference gene primer amplification. Assay used: immunoSEQ multiplex PCR; TCRdb lists only in-frame clones, some missing. V and J calls and clone size are as listed in that table; D and trimming were resolved from the DNA. Here the sample spans about 74,000 clones, about 80% being singletons. Germline lookup yields CDR1 SGHNT and CDR2 YYREEE (reference sequence). Deletions cut 0 bases from V and 4 bases from J, with 5 bases between. The length of the CDR3 is 14 residues. The sequenced sample was peripheral blood. This chain connects TRBV5-4 to TRBJ1-6; D is ambiguous. This receptor was obtained from a human donor in a cohort sampled during active COVID-19. CDR3 in amino acids: CASSLDGYNSPLHF. CDR3 in DNA: TGTGCCAGCAGCTTGGACGGTTATAATTCACCCCTCCACTTT.